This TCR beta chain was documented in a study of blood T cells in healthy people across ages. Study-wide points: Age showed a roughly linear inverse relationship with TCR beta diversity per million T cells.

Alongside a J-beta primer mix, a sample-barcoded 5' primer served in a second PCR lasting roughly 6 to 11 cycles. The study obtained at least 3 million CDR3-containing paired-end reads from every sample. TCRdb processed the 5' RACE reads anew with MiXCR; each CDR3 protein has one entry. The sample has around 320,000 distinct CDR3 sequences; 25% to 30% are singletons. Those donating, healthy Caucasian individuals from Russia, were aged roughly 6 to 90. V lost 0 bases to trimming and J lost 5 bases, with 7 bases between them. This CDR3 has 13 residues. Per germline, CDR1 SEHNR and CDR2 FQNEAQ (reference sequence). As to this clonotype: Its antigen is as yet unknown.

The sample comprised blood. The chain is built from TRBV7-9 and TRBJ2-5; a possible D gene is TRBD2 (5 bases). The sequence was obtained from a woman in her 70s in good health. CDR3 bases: TGTGCCAGCAGCTTAGCAGTAGCGGAGACCCAGTACTTC. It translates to CASSLAVAETQYF.